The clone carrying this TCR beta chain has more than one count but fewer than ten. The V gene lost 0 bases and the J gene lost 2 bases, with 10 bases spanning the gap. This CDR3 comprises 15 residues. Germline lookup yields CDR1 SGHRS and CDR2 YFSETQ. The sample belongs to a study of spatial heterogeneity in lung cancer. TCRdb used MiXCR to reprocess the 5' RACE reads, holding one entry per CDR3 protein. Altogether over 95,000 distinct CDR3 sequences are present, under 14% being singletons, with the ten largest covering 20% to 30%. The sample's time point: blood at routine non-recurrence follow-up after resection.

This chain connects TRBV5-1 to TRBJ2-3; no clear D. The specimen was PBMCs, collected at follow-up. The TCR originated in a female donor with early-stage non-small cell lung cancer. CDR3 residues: CASSLDNEVTDTQYF. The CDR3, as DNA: TGCGCCAGCAGCTTGGACAACGAGGTCACAGATACGCAGTATTTT.